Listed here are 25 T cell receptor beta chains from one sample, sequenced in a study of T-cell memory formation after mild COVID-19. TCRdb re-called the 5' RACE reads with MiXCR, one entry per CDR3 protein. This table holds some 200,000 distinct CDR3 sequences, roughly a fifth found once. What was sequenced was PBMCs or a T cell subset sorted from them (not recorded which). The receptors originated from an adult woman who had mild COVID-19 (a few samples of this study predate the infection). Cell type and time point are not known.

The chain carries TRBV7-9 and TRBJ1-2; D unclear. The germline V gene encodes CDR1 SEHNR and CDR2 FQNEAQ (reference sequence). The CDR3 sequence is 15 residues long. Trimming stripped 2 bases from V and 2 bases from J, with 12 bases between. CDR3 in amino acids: CASSLFAAPNYGYTF. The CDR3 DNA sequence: TGTGCCAGCAGCTTATTCGCGGCTCCCAACTATGGCTACACCTTC.

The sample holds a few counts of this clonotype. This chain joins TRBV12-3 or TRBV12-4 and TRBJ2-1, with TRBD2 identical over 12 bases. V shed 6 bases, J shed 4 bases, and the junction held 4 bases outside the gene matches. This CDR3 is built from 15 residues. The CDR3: CASRDTSGRYNEQFF. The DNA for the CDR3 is TGTGCCAGCAGGGACACTAGCGGGAGGTACAATGAGCAGTTCTTC.

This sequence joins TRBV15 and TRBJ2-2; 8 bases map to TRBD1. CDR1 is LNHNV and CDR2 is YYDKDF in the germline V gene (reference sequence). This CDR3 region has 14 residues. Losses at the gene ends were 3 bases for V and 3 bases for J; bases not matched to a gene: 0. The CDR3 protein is CATSRDRDTGELFF. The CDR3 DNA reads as TGTGCCACCAGCAGGGACAGGGACACCGGGGAGCTGTTTTTT.

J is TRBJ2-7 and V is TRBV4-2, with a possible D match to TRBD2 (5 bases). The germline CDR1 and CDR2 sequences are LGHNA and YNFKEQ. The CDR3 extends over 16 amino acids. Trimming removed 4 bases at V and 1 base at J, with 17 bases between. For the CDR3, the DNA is TGTGCCAGCAGCCCAGGCTCTAGGACTGGATCCTACGAGCAGTACTTC. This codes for CASSPGSRTGSYEQYF.

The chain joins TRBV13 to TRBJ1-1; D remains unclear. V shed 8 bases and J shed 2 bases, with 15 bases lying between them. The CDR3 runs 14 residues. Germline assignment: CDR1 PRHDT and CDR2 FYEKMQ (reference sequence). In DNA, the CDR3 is TGTGCCAGCGGCCTATTCTTTTCTAACACTGAAGCTTTCTTT. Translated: CASGLFFSNTEAFF.

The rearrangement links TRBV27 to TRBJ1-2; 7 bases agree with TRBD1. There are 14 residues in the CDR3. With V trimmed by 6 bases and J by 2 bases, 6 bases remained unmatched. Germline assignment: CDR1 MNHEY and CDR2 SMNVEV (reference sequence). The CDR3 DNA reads TGTGCCAGCAGAACGGACAGGCCCAACTATGGCTACACCTTC. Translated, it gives CASRTDRPNYGYTF.

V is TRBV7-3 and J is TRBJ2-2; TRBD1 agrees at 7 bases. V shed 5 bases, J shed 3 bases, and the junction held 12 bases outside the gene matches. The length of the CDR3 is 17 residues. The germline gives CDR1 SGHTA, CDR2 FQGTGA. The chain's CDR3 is CASSPFLGGVDTGELFF. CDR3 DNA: TGTGCCAGCAGCCCCTTCCTAGGGGGCGTAGACACCGGGGAGCTGTTTTTT.

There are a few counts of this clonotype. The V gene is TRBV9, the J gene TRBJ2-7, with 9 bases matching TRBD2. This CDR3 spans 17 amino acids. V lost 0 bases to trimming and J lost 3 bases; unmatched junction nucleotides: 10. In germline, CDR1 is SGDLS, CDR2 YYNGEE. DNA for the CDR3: TGTGCCAGCAGCGTAGCCCTAGCGGGGTCGCCTAACTACGAGCAGTACTTC. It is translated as CASSVALAGSPNYEQYF.

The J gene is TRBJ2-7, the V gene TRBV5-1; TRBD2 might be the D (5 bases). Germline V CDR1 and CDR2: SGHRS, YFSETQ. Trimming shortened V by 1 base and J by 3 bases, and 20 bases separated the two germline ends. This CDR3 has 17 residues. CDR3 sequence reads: CASSLMGVLTLNYEQYF. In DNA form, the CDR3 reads TGCGCCAGCAGCTTGATGGGAGTTTTGACCCTAAACTACGAGCAGTACTTC.

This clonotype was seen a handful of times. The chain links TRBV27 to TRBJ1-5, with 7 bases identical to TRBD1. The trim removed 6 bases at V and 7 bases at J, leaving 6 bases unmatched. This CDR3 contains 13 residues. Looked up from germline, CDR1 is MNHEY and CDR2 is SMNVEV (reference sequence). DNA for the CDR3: TGTGCCAGCAGCCCGGGACAGAGACAGCCCCAGCATTTT. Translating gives CASSPGQRQPQHF.

Written as DNA, the CDR3 is TGTGCCAGTAGTTCGGCAGGGATGTCGGAGCAGTACTTC. This sequence encodes CASSSAGMSEQYF. V gene TRBV19 combines with J gene TRBJ2-7; tentatively, D is TRBD1 (5 bases). CDR3 length: 13 residues. CDR1 LNHDA and CDR2 SQIVND come from the germline V gene (reference sequence). The germline V and J ends were trimmed by 5 bases and 7 bases, with 15 bases remaining between them.

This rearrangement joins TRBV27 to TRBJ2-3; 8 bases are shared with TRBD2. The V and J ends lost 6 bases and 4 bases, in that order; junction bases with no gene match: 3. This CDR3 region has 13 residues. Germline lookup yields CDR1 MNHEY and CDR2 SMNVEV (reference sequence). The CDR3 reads CASRAGAADTQYF. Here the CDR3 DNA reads TGTGCCAGCAGAGCGGGAGCAGCAGATACGCAGTATTTT.

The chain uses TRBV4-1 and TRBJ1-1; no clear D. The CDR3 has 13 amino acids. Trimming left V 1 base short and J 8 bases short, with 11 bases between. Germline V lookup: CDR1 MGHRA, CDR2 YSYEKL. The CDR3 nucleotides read TGCGCCAGCAGCCAAGTGGGGTCTCCCGAAGCTTTCTTT. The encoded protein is CASSQVGSPEAFF.

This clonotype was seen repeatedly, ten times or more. This chain's CDR3 is CASSPTPLANNEQFF. DNA of the CDR3: TGTGCCAGCAGCCCCACCCCGCTAGCAAACAATGAGCAGTTCTTC. This sequence joins TRBV4-2 and TRBJ2-1, with D maybe TRBD2 (5 bases). The CDR3 runs to 15 residues. Between the trimmed V and J ends, which lost 4 bases and 5 bases, there was a span of 15 bases. Per the germline V gene, CDR1 is LGHNA and CDR2 is YNFKEQ.

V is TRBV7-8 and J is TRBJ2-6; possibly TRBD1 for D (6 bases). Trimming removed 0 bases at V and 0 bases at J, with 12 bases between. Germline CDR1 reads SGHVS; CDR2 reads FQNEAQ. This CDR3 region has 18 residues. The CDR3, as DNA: TGTGCCAGCAGCTTAGCGGTGGGACATTACTCTGGGGCCAACGTCCTGACTTTC. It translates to CASSLAVGHYSGANVLTF.

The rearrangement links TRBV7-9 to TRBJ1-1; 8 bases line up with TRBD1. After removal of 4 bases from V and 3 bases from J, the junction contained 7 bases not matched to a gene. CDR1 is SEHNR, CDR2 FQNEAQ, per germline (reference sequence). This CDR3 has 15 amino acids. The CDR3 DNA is TGTGCCAGCAGCTCAGGACAGGGCGCGGACACTGAAGCTTTCTTT. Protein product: CASSSGQGADTEAFF.

CDR3 in amino acids: CSVETGRYQETQYF. CDR3 sequence (DNA): TGCAGCGTTGAGACAGGGCGGTACCAAGAGACCCAGTACTTC. The gene calls are TRBV29-1 and TRBJ2-5; 7 bases are a match to TRBD1. CDR3 size: 14 residues. Looked up from germline, CDR1 is SQVTM and CDR2 is ANQGSEA. J gave up 0 bases and V 3 bases, and 4 bases lay outside the gene matches.

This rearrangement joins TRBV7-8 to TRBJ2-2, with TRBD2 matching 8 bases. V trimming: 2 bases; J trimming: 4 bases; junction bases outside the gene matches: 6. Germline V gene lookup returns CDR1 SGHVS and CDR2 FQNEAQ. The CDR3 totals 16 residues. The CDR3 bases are TGTGCCAGCAGCTTATTTGCCGGGGGGGGCACCGGGGAGCTGTTTTTT. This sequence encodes CASSLFAGGGTGELFF.

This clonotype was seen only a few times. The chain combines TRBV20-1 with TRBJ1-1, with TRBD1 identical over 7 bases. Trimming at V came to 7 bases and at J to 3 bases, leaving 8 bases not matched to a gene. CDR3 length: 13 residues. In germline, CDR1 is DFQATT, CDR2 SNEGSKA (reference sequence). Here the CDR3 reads CSVGTVGYTEAFF. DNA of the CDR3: TGCAGTGTTGGGACAGTCGGGTACACTGAAGCTTTCTTT.

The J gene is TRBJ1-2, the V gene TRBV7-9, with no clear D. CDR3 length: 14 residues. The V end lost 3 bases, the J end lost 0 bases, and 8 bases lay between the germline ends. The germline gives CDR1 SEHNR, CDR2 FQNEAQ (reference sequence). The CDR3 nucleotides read TGTGCCAGCAGCTTTGCTGGGGCTAACTATGGCTACACCTTC. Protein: CASSFAGANYGYTF.

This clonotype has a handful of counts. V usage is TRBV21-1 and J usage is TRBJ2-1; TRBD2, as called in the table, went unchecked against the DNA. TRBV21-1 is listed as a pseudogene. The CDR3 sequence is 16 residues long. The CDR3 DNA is TGTGCCAGCAGCAAACCCCTCCAGCGGAGAGGGAATGAGCAGTTCTTC. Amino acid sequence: CASSKPLQRRGNEQFF.

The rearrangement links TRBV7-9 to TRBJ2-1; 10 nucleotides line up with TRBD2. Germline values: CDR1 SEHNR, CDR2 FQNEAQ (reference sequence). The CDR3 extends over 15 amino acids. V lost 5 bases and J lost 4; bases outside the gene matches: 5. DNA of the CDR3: TGTGCCAGCAGCCAACTAGCGGGGAGATACAATGAGCAGTTCTTC. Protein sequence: CASSQLAGRYNEQFF.

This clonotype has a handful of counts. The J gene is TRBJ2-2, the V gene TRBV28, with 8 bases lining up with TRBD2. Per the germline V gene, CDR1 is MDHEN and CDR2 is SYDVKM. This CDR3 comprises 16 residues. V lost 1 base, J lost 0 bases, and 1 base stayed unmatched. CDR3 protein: CASSLYGGANTGELFF. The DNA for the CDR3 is TGTGCCAGCAGTTTATACGGGGGGGCGAACACCGGGGAGCTGTTTTTT.

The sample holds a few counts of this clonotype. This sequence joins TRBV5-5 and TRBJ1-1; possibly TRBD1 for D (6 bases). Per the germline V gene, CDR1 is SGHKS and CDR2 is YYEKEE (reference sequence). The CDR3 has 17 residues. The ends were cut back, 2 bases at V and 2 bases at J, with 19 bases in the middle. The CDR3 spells CASSFLPFEGDNTEAFF. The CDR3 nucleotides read TGTGCCAGCAGCTTTCTTCCGTTTGAGGGGGATAACACTGAAGCTTTCTTT. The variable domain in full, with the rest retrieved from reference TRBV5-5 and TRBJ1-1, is DAGVTQSPTHLIKTRGQQVTLRCSPISGHKSVSWYQQVLGQGPQFIFQYYEKEERGRGNFPDRFSARQFPNYSSELNVNALLLGDSALYLCASSFLPFEGDNTEAFFGQGTRLTVV.

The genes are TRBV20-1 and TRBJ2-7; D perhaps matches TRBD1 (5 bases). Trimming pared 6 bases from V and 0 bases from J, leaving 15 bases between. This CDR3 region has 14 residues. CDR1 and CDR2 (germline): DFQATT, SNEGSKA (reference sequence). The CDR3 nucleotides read TGCAGTGCCGACAGCCCGAGGAGCTCCTACGAGCAGTACTTC. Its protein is CSADSPRSSYEQYF.